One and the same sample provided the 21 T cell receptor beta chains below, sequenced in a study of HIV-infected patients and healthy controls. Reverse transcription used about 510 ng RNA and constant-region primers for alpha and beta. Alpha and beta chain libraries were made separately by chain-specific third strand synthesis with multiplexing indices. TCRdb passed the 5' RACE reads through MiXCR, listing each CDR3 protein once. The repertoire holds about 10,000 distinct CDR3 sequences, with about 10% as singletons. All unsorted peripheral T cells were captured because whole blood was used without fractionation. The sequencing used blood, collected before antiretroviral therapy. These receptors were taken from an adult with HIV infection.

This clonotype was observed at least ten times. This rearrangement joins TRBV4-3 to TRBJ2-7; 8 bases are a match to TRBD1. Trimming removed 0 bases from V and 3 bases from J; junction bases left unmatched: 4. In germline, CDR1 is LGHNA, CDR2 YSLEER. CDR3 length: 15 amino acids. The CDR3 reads CASSQDGQGNYEQYF. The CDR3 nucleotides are TGCGCCAGCAGCCAAGATGGACAGGGAAACTACGAGCAGTACTTC.

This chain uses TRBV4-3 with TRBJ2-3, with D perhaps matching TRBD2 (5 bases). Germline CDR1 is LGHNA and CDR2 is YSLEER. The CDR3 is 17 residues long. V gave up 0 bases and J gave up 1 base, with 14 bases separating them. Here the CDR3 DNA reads TGCGCCAGCAGCCAAGAAATAGCCGGGATCGGCACAGATACGCAGTATTTT. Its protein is CASSQEIAGIGTDTQYF.

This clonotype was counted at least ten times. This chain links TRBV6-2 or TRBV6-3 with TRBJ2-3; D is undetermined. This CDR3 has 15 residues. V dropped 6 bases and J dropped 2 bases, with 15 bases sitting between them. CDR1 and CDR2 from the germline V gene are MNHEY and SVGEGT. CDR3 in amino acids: CASRDHGLLTDTQYF. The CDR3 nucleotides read TGTGCCAGCAGGGACCACGGCTTACTCACAGATACGCAGTATTTT.

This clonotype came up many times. The CDR3 DNA follows: TGTGCCAGCAGCGTAGTTGCGGGAGGGGGCGATGAGCAGTTCTTC. Protein product: CASSVVAGGGDEQFF. V and J are TRBV9 and TRBJ2-1; 9 bases align to TRBD2. J gave up 8 bases and V 0 bases, and 6 bases lay outside the gene matches. This CDR3 is 15 amino acids long. From germline, CDR1 is SGDLS and CDR2 YYNGEE. The full variable domain, its missing parts supplied by reference TRBV9 and TRBJ2-1, is DSGVTQTPKHLITATGQRVTLRCSPRSGDLSVYWYQQSLDQGLQFLIQYYNGEERAKGNILERFSAQQFPDLHSELNLSSLELGDSALYFCASSVVAGGGDEQFFGPGTRLTVL.

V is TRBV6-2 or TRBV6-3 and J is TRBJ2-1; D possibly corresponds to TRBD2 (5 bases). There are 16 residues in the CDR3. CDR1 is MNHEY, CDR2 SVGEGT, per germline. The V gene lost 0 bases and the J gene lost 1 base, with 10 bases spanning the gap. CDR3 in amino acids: CASSYSGVPSYNEQFF. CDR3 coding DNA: TGTGCCAGCAGTTACTCGGGAGTCCCGTCCTACAATGAGCAGTTCTTC.

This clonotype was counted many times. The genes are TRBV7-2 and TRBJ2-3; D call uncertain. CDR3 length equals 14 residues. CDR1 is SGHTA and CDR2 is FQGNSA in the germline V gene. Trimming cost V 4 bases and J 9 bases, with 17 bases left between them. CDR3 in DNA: TGTGCCAGCAGCTCCCGACTGGCTCCCGGGACGCAGTATTTT. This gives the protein CASSSRLAPGTQYF. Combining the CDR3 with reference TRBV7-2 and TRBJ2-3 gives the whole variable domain GAGVSQSPSNKVTEKGKDVELRCDPISGHTALYWYRQSLGQGLEFLIYFQGNSAPDKSGLPSDRFSAERTGGSVSTLTIQRTQQEDSAVYLCASSSRLAPGTQYFGPGTRLTVL.

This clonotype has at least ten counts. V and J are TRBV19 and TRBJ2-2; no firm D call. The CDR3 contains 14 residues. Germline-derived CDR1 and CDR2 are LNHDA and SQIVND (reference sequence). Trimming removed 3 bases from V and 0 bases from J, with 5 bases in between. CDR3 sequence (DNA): TGTGCCAGTAGTATGCAGGCGAACACCGGGGAGCTGTTTTTT. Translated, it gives CASSMQANTGELFF.

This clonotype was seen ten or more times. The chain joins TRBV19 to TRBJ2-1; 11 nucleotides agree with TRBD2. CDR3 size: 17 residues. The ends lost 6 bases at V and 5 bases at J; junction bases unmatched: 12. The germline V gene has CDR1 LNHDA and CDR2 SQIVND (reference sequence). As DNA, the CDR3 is TGTGCCAGTAGCAACCAGCCCGGGACTAGCGGCCACAATGAGCAGTTCTTC. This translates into CASSNQPGTSGHNEQFF. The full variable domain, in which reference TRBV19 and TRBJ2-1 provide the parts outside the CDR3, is DGGITQSPKYLFRKEGQNVTLSCEQNLNHDAMYWYRQDPGQGLRLIYYSQIVNDFQKGDIAEGYSVSREKKESFPLTVTSAQKNPTAFYLCASSNQPGTSGHNEQFFGPGTRLTVL.

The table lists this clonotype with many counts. CDR3 residues: CASLVGGTYNEQFF. CDR3 in DNA: TGTGCCAGTCTTGTTGGCGGAACCTACAATGAGCAGTTCTTC. The chain combines TRBV7-9 with TRBJ2-1; D remains unclear. The CDR3 has 14 residues. Germline V gene lookup returns CDR1 SEHNR and CDR2 FQNEAQ (reference sequence). V lost 9 bases and J lost 2, with 14 bases in between.

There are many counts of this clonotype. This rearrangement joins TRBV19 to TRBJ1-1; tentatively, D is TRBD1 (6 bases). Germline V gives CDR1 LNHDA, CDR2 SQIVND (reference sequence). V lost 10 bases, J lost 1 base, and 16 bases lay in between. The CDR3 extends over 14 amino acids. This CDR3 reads CATKKGQENTEAFF. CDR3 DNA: TGTGCCACAAAAAAGGGACAAGAGAACACTGAAGCTTTCTTT.

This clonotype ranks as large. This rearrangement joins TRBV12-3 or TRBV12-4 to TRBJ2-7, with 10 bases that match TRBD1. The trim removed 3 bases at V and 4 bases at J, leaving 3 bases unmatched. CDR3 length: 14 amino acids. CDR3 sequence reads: CASSFQGQGYEQYF. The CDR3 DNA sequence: TGTGCCAGCAGTTTTCAGGGACAGGGGTACGAGCAGTACTTC.

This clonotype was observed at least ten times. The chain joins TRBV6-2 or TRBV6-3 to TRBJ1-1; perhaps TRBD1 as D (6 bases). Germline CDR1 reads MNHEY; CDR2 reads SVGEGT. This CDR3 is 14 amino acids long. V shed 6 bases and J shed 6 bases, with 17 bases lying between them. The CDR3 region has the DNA TGTGCCAGCAGGGGCGGACAGTCGATAGCTGAAGCTTTCTTT. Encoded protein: CASRGGQSIAEAFF.

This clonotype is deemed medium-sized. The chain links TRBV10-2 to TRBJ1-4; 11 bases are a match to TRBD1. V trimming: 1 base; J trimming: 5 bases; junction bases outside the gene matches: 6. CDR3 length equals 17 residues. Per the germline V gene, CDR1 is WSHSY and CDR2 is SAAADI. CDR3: CASSEFPDRGPNEKLFF. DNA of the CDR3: TGCGCCAGCAGTGAGTTCCCGGACAGGGGGCCGAATGAAAAACTGTTTTTT.

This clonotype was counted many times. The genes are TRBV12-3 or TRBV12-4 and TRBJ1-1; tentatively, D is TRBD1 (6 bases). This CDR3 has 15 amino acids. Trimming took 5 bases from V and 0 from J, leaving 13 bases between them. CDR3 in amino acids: CASSPGQWMNTEAFF. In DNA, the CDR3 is TGTGCCAGCAGTCCCGGACAGTGGATGAACACTGAAGCTTTCTTT.

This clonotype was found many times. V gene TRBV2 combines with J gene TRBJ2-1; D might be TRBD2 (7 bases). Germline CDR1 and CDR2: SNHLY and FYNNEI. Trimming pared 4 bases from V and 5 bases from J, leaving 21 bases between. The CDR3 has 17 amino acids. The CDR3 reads CASSVAVAGAPNNEQFF. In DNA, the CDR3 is TGTGCCAGCAGTGTGGCGGTTGCGGGGGCCCCTAACAATGAGCAGTTCTTC.

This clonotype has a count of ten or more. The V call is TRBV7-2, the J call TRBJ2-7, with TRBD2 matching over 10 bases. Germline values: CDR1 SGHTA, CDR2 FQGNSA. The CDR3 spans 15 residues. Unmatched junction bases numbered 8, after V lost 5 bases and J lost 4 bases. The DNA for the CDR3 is TGTGCCAGCAGCCCCAGGACTAGCGGAGCTTACGAGCAGTACTTC. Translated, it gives CASSPRTSGAYEQYF.

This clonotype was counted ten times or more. CDR3 sequence: CATSDETGGELFF. CDR3 coding DNA: TGTGCCACCAGTGATGAGACAGGCGGGGAGCTGTTTTTT. The genes are TRBV24-1 and TRBJ2-2; D may be TRBD1 (6 bases). The V and J ends lost 3 bases and 7 bases respectively, with 8 bases between them. The germline gives CDR1 KGHDR, CDR2 SFDVKD. The CDR3 runs to 13 residues.

The CDR3 DNA sequence: TGCGCCAGCAGCCAAGATCGGGGGTATGCAGATGAAAAACTGTTTTTT. Translated: CASSQDRGYADEKLFF. V gene TRBV4-3 combines with J gene TRBJ1-4; D perhaps matches TRBD1 (5 bases). The V and J ends lost 0 bases and 6 bases respectively, with 14 bases between them. This CDR3 has 16 amino acids. Per the germline V gene, CDR1 is LGHNA and CDR2 is YSLEER.

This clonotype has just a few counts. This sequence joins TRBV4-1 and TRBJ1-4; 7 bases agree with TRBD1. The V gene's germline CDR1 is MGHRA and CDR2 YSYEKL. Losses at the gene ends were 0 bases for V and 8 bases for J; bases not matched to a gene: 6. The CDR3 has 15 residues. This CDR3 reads CASSQENRGGEKLFF. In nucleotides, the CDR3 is TGCGCCAGCAGCCAAGAGAACAGGGGAGGGGAAAAACTGTTTTTT.

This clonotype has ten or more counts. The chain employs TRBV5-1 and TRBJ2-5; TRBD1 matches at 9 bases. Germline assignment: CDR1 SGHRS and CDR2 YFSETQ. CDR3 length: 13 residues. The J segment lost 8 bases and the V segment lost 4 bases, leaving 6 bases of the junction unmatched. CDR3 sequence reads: CASSLTGGGTQYF. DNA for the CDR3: TGCGCCAGCAGCCTGACAGGGGGAGGAACCCAGTACTTC.

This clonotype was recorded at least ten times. The CDR3 spells CASSGWMSQGTGELFF. CDR3 sequence (DNA): TGTGCCAGTAGTGGATGGATGAGTCAAGGCACCGGGGAGCTGTTTTTT. The chain carries TRBV19 and TRBJ2-2; unclear D gene. This CDR3 is built from 16 residues. V lost 5 bases to trimming and J lost 4 bases, with 17 bases between them. Germline CDR1 and CDR2: LNHDA and SQIVND (reference sequence). Complete variable domain (other parts from reference TRBV19 and TRBJ2-2): DGGITQSPKYLFRKEGQNVTLSCEQNLNHDAMYWYRQDPGQGLRLIYYSQIVNDFQKGDIAEGYSVSREKKESFPLTVTSAQKNPTAFYLCASSGWMSQGTGELFFGEGSRLTVL.